This TCR beta chain was sequenced for a study of blood T cell repertoires in COVID-19 (TCRdb year 2020). Some background on the complete study: Samples covering the acute and convalescent phases of COVID-19 were provided by collaborators in the United States, Italy and Spain. The material from the prospective study consisted of cDNA or gDNA derived from T cells, B-cell-depleted T cells, or PBMCs. The dataset comprised deeply sampled blood TCRbeta repertoires from subjects exposed to, actively infected with, or recovered from COVID-19. A freely available public database, intended as a resource for researchers studying the immune response to SARS-CoV-2, is where the repertoires were released. The samples were drawn from two sources: the first 160 participants of the ongoing ImmuneRACE study, and 1,000 to 1,500 subjects contributed by 6 global collaborators. The sample metadata nearly always contained a de-identified subject ID, COVID-19 status, age in years and sex. Where HLA class I and class II types were available, the types were taken from metadata supplied by the sample provider, not from assay-based typing. Broad study findings and their caveats: How much clinical and demographic metadata was included differed by source and by participant, and the metadata was provided uncurated.

TCRbeta CDR3 regions were amplified from genomic DNA by means of the immunoSEQ Assay, a bias-controlled multiplex PCR. In the original analysis: Within the assay, amplification of reference gene primers was used to estimate how many nucleated cells each sample contained. Sequence reads were collapsed and filtered to measure the absolute abundance of every unique TCRbeta CDR3 rearrangement. For each sample, productive Simpson clonality was calculated as the square root of Simpson's diversity index over productive rearrangements. TCRdb's version of the immuneACCESS table is confined to in-frame rearrangements and falls short of the full clone set. An unresolved V gene accounts for under half of the shortfall where checked; the remainder is of unknown origin. From that table come the V and J calls and clone size; the DNA was used to work out D and trimming. The sample includes around 63,000 clones, with nearly 90% observed a single time. The ten largest clones add up to roughly 3.5% of the sample.

Counted from cysteine to phenylalanine, this CDR3 has 9 amino acids. Only the CDR3 DNA is retained, 27 bases long and in frame from the first base. CDR1 and CDR2 are drawn from the germline V gene (reference sequence): SGHKS, YYEKEE. The junction shows trimming of 7 bases on V and 6 bases on J, plus 4 bases between the germline ends. Each collaborating institution followed its own protocols to collect whole blood in K2EDTA tubes. For TCRbeta analysis, collaborators shipped samples as frozen whole blood, isolated PBMCs, or DNA extracted from either of those sample types. This clone was observed a few times. There is no known antigen for this receptor. Nothing much larger sits one base from this clone, and base qualities are not available.

The chain employs TRBV5-5 and TRBJ1-2; the D gene remains uncertain. Sequenced material: peripheral blood. This receptor was taken from a man aged 50-59 years with active COVID-19. This receptor has the CDR3 CASGNGYTF. The nucleotides read TGTGCCAGCGGCAATGGCTACACCTTC.